The entry below gives a single T cell receptor (beta chain) sequence along with its context. The table came from immunoSEQ multiplex PCR; TCRdb's copy has only in-frame clones and leaves some out. The sample contains over 100,000 clones, roughly four fifths of which appear only once. This entry comes from a study of radiotherapy plus CTLA-4 blockade in lung cancer. Germline values: CDR1 MDHEN, CDR2 SYDVKM. V was pared by 6 bases and J by 4 bases, with 18 bases between. The length of the CDR3 is 15 residues. The TCR was taken from a human donor with non-small cell lung cancer that progressed on radiotherapy plus ipilimumab. Some clones in this sample may be carry-over from other donors' samples. The sample in question was peripheral blood, obtained from a patient treated with radiotherapy plus ipilimumab. The rearrangement links TRBV28 to TRBJ1-2; D not resolved. CDR3 sequence reads: CASSTRYLQTYGYTF. CDR3 nucleotides: TGTGCCAGCAGCACTCGGTACCTACAAACCTATGGCTACACCTTC.